Listed here are 17 T cell receptor beta chains from one sample, sequenced in a study of persistence of HIV-infected CD4 T cells. Sequencing used immunoSEQ version 4 in survey mode. Only in-frame clones appear in the TCRdb table, and some are missing; sequencing was by immunoSEQ multiplex PCR. The table includes 20,000 to 25,000 clones, around 74% detected once. The antigens these receptors bind are not known. Overlapping HIV-1 Gag 15-mer peptides at around 1 ug per peptide per mL were used. Sorting of responding CD4+ T cells relied on upregulated CD40 ligand together with CD69. Material: CD4+ T cells sorted from PBMCs after approximately 19-hour stimulation, obtained from a patient who received antiretroviral therapy. The receptors were gathered from an adult man with HIV who was CMV-seropositive.

The chain employs TRBV5-4 and TRBJ2-6; tentative D call: TRBD1 (5 bases). V shed 3 bases and J shed 4 bases, with 8 bases lying between them. Germline CDR1 and CDR2: SGHNT and YYREEE (reference sequence). The length of the CDR3 is 14 residues. Here the CDR3 reads CASSSKGGANVLTF. CDR3 in DNA: TGTGCCAGCAGCTCTAAGGGGGGGGCCAACGTCCTGACTTTC.

The chain couples TRBV5-1 to TRBJ1-4; no reliable D call. The CDR3 runs to 14 residues. The V gene lost 6 bases and the J gene lost 6 bases, with 15 bases spanning the gap. The germline gives CDR1 SGHRS, CDR2 YFSETQ. The CDR3 DNA follows: TGCGCCAGCAACCTGACTCCTGGGGATGAAAAACTGTTTTTT. Translating it yields CASNLTPGDEKLFF.

The rearrangement joins TRBV7-2 to TRBJ2-1; 11 bases align to TRBD2. V gave up 4 bases and J gave up 7 bases; unmatched junction bases: 6. The CDR3 has 15 residues. The germline CDR1 and CDR2 sequences are SGHTA and FQGNSA. In nucleotides, the CDR3 is TGTGCCAGCAGCTCAGCTAGCGGGGGGTGGAATGAGCAGTTCTTC. It codes for CASSSASGGWNEQFF.

The chain is built from TRBV28 and TRBJ1-2, with D hard to call. The CDR3 has 14 amino acids. V dropped 7 bases and J dropped 3 bases, with 15 bases sitting between them. Germline CDR1 and CDR2: MDHEN and SYDVKM. The CDR3 sequence: CASTTRTDHYGYTF. CDR3 nucleotide sequence: TGTGCCAGCACCACGAGGACGGACCACTATGGCTACACCTTC.

By share of the sample, this clone is medium-sized. The rearrangement uses TRBV2 and TRBJ2-7, with 7 bases aligning to TRBD2. The germline CDR1 and CDR2 sequences are SNHLY and FYNNEI. The CDR3 spans 16 residues. Germline trimming cut 2 bases from V and 2 bases from J; bases unmatched to any gene: 9. CDR3 residues: CASSELGGSLTYEQYF. The CDR3 nucleotides read TGTGCCAGCAGTGAACTCGGGGGGTCCCTAACCTACGAGCAGTACTTC.

V is TRBV12-3 or TRBV12-4 and J is TRBJ1-1; D gene uncertain. The CDR3 length is 13 residues. Between the trimmed V and J ends, which lost 2 bases and 0 bases, there was a span of 4 bases. The CDR3 is CASSLTVNTEAFF. In DNA form, the CDR3 reads TGTGCCAGCAGTTTAACGGTGAACACTGAAGCTTTCTTT.

CDR3 amino acids: CASSLGLSARNEKLFF. CDR3 nucleotides: TGTGCCAGCAGCTTGGGATTATCAGCCCGTAATGAAAAACTGTTTTTT. J is TRBJ1-4 and V is TRBV7-2, with D hard to call. The CDR3 covers 16 residues. Germline CDR1 reads SGHTA; CDR2 reads FQGNSA. V lost 3 bases and J 4 bases, leaving 15 bases between the germline ends. Drawing the rest from reference TRBV7-2 and TRBJ1-4, the complete variable domain is GAGVSQSPSNKVTEKGKDVELRCDPISGHTALYWYRQSLGQGLEFLIYFQGNSAPDKSGLPSDRFSAERTGGSVSTLTIQRTQQEDSAVYLCASSLGLSARNEKLFFGSGTQLSVL.

This chain joins TRBV6-1 and TRBJ2-7; 11 bases map to TRBD2. Germline-derived CDR1 and CDR2 are MNHNS and SASEGT. The CDR3 loop spans 16 amino acids. Germline trimming cut 4 bases from V and 2 bases from J; bases unmatched to any gene: 7. The CDR3 coding sequence is TGTGCCAGCAGTGTTTCTCTAGCGGGGGGCACCTACGAGCAGTACTTC. Translation: CASSVSLAGGTYEQYF.

J is TRBJ2-2 and V is TRBV5-1; D is undetermined. Trimming stripped 0 bases from V and 1 base from J, with 4 bases between. The CDR3 has 14 residues. From germline, CDR1 is SGHRS and CDR2 YFSETQ. The CDR3 reads CASSLVRNTGELFF. CDR3 in DNA: TGCGCCAGCAGCTTGGTTAGGAACACCGGGGAGCTGTTTTTT.

The genes are TRBV3-1 (or the pseudogene TRBV3-2) and TRBJ1-6; no definite D call. From germline, CDR1 is LGHDT and CDR2 YNNKEL (reference sequence). V lost 1 base and J lost 10, with 17 bases in between. This CDR3 region has 16 residues. The CDR3 is CASSQVQVLLGSPLHF. As DNA, the CDR3 is TGTGCCAGCAGCCAAGTACAAGTGCTCCTTGGGTCACCCCTCCACTTT.

This clone occurred a few times. The chain has TRBV19 and TRBJ1-1; no definite D call. This CDR3 has 15 amino acids. V was pared by 7 bases and J by 1 base, with 16 bases between. Germline V gene lookup returns CDR1 LNHDA and CDR2 SQIVND (reference sequence). The CDR3 protein is CASNLRRAPNTEAFF. The CDR3 DNA reads as TGTGCCAGTAACCTACGAAGGGCTCCGAACACTGAAGCTTTCTTT.

The chain employs TRBV5-6 and TRBJ1-6; TRBD1 is a possible D gene (5 bases). Trimming took 0 bases from V and 10 from J, leaving 14 bases between them. Germline assignment: CDR1 SGHDT and CDR2 YYEEEE. CDR3 length: 15 amino acids. The CDR3 region is CASSLGLVGDSPLHF. CDR3 nucleotides: TGTGCCAGCAGCTTGGGGCTGGTAGGGGACTCACCCCTCCACTTT.

The sample holds one count of this clone. The rearrangement joins TRBV29-1 to TRBJ1-3; D gene uncertain. With 3 bases removed from V and 9 bases from J, the gap between germline ends came to 12 bases. Germline CDR1 SQVTM, CDR2 ANQGSEA. This CDR3 is 12 amino acids long. The CDR3, as DNA: TGCAGCGTTGATGGGGAAGGCGCCACCATATATTTT. This translates into CSVDGEGATIYF.

V gene TRBV21-1 combines with J gene TRBJ2-7; the table names TRBD1, a call not compared with the DNA. TRBV21-1 is an annotated pseudogene. The CDR3 loop spans 17 amino acids. The CDR3 sequence: CASSRDRWGLATYEQYF. The CDR3 nucleotides are TGTGCCAGCAGCAGAGACAGGTGGGGCCTAGCCACCTACGAGCAGTACTTC.

This clone was seen a single time. The V call is TRBV3-1 (or the pseudogene TRBV3-2), the J call TRBJ1-4; D unresolved. The germline V and J ends were trimmed by 0 bases and 2 bases, with 13 bases remaining between them. The CDR3 covers 17 residues. Germline V gene data show CDR1 as LGHDT and CDR2 as YNNKEL (reference sequence). The CDR3 DNA reads TGTGCCAGCAGCCAAGATTTTCCGGGGTGGACTAATGAAAAACTGTTTTTT. Encoded protein: CASSQDFPGWTNEKLFF.

The chain employs TRBV5-1 and TRBJ2-1; perhaps TRBD1 as D (7 bases). V dropped 4 bases and J dropped 6 bases, with 17 bases sitting between them. CDR1 SGHRS and CDR2 YFSETQ come from the germline V gene. The CDR3 consists of 15 residues. The CDR3 here is CASSPRGQGGNEQFF. Written as DNA, the CDR3 is TGCGCCAGCAGCCCCCGAGGGCAGGGGGGCAATGAGCAGTTCTTC.

The chain couples TRBV28 to TRBJ1-2; D gene unclear. Trimming stripped 2 bases from V and 8 bases from J, with 12 bases between. Looked up from germline, CDR1 is MDHEN and CDR2 is SYDVKM. This CDR3 region has 13 residues. CDR3 sequence reads: CASSLGRLWGYTF. DNA for the CDR3: TGTGCCAGCAGTTTAGGCCGGCTCTGGGGCTACACCTTC.